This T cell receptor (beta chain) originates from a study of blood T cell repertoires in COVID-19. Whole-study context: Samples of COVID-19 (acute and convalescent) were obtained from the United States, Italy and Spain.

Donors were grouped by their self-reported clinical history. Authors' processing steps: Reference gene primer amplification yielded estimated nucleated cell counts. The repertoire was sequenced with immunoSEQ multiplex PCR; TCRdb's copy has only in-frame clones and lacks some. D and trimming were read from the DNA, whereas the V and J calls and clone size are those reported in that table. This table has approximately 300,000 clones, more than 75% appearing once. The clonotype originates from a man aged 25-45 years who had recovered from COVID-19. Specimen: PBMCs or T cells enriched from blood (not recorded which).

As DNA, the CDR3 is TGTGCCACCAGCGGACAGAGACATAGCAATCAGCCCCAGCATTTT. It translates to CATSGQRHSNQPQHF. This sequence joins TRBV15 and TRBJ1-5, with D maybe TRBD1 (6 bases). Germline CDR1 is LNHNV and CDR2 is YYDKDF (reference sequence). Between the trimmed V and J ends, which lost 5 bases and 0 bases, there was a span of 11 bases. The CDR3 is 15 amino acids.